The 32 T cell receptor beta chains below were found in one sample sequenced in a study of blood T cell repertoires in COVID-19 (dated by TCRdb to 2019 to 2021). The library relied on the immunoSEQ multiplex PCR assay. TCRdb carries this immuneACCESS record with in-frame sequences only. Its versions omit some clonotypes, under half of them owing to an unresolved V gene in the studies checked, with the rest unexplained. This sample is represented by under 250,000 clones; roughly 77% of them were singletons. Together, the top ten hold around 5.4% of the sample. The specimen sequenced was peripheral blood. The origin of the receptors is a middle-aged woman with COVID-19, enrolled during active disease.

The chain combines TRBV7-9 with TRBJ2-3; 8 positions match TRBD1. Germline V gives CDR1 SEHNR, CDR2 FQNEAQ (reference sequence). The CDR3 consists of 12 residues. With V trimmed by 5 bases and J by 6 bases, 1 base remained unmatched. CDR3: CASSRTGDTQYF. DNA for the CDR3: TGTGCCAGCAGCCGGACAGGGGATACGCAGTATTTT.

The CDR3 DNA reads as TGTGCCTGGACCGGAGGACAGGGTAGGGAAAAACTGTTTTTT. It codes for CAWTGGQGREKLFF. The chain joins TRBV30 to TRBJ1-4, with 8 bases fitting TRBD1. V was pared by 4 bases and J by 8 bases, with 9 bases of the junction left unmatched. The CDR3 runs 14 residues. Germline lookup yields CDR1 GTSNPN and CDR2 SVGIG (reference sequence).

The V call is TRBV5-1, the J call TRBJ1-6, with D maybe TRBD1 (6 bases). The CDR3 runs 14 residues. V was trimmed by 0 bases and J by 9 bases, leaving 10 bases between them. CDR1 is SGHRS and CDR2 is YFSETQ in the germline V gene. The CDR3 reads CASSLVTGGSPLHF. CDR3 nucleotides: TGCGCCAGCAGCTTGGTGACAGGAGGTTCACCCCTCCACTTT. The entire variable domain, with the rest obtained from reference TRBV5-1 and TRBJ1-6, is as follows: KAGVTQTPRYLIKTRGQQVTLSCSPISGHRSVSWYQQTPGQGLQFLFEYFSETQRNKGNFPGRFSGRQFSNSRSEMNVSTLELGDSALYLCASSLVTGGSPLHFGNGTRLTVT.

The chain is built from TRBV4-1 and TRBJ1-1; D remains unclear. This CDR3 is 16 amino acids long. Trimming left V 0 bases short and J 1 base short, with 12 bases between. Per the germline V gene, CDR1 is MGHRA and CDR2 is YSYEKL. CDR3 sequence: CASSQDMAQSNTEAFF. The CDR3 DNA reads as TGCGCCAGCAGCCAAGATATGGCACAGTCGAACACTGAAGCTTTCTTT.

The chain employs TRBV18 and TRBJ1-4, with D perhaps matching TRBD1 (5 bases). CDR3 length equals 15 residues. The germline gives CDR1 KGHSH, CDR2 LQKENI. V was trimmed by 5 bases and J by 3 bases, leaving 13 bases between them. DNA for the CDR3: TGTGCCAGCTCAAGTTCTAGACAGTCTAATGAAAAACTGTTTTTT. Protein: CASSSSRQSNEKLFF.

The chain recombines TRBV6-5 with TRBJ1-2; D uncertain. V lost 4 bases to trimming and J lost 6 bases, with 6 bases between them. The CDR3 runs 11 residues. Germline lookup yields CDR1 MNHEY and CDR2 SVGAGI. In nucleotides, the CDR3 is TGTGCCAGCAGTTCCCAGGATGGCTACACCTTC. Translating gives CASSSQDGYTF.

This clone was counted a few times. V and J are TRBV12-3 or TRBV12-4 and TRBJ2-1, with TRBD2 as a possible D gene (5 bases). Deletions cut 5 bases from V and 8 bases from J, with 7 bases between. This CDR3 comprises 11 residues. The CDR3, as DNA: TGTGCCAGCAGTCGGAGGTATGAGCAGTTCTTC. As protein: CASSRRYEQFF.

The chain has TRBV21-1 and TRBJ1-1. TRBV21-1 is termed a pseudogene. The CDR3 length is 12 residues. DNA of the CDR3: TGTGCCAGTCTGACGGGATACACTGAAGCTTTCTTT. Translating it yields CASLTGYTEAFF.

CDR3 coding DNA: TGTGCCAGCAGCTTACAGGGGGCCCAGGGTTATGGCTACACCTTC. Amino acid sequence: CASSLQGAQGYGYTF. V usage is TRBV7-2 and J usage is TRBJ1-2; 8 nucleotides agree with TRBD1. The germline V gene encodes CDR1 SGHTA and CDR2 FQGNSA. The CDR3 extends over 15 amino acids. J lost 5 bases, V lost 2 bases, and 7 bases had no gene match.

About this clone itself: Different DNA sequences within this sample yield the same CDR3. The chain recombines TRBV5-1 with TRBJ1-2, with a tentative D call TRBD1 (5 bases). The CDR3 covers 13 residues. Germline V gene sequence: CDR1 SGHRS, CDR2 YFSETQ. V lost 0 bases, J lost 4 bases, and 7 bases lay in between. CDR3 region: CASSLGRAYGYTF. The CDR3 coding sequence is TGCGCCAGCAGCTTGGGCAGGGCCTATGGCTACACCTTC.

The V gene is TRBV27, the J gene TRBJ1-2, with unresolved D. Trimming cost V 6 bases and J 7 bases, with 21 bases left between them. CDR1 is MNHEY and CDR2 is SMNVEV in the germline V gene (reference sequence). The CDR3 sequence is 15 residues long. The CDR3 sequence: CASSLGPSLLSGYTF. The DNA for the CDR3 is TGTGCCAGCAGCCTGGGCCCCTCCCTTTTGAGTGGCTACACCTTC.

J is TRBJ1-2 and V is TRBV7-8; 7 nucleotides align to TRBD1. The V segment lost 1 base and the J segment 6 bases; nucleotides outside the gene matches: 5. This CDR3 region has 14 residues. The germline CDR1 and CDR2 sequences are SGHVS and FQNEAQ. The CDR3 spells CASSLDDRVDGYTF. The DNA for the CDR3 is TGTGCCAGCAGCTTAGATGACAGGGTGGATGGCTACACCTTC.

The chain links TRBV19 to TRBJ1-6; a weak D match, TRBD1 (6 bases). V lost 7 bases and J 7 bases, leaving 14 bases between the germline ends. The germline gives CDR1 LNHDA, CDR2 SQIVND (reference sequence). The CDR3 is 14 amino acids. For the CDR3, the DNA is TGTGCCAGTACCACAGGGCTGGGGAATTCACCCCTCCACTTT. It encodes CASTTGLGNSPLHF.

The CDR3 region has the DNA TGTGCCAGCAGCCCCGAGACAGGGTCTCGCGGAAAACTGTTTTTT. Its translation is CASSPETGSRGKLFF. The rearrangement uses TRBV9 and TRBJ1-4; 7 nucleotides agree with TRBD1. The CDR3 has 15 amino acids. V dropped 4 bases and J dropped 10; count of bases not matched to a gene: 13. Per germline, CDR1 SGDLS and CDR2 YYNGEE.

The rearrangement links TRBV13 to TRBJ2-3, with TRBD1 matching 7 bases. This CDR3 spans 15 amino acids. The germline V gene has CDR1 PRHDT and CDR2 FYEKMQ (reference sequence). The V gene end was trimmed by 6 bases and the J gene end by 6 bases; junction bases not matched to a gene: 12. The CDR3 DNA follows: TGTGCCAGCAGTTGGGGACAGCCGTTCTCGGATACGCAGTATTTT. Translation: CASSWGQPFSDTQYF.

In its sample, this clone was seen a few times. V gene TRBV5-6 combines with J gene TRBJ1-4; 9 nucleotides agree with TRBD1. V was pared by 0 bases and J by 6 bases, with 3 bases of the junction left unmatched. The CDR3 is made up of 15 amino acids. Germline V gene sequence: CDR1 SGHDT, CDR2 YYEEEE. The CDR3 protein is CASSLVRTGDEKLFF. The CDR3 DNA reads TGTGCCAGCAGCTTGGTTCGGACAGGGGATGAAAAACTGTTTTTT.

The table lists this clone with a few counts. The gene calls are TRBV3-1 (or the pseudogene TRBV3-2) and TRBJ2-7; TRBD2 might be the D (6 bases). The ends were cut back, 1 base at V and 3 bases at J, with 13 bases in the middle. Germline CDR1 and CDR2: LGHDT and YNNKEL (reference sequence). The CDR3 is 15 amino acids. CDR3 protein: CASSQGPGDIYEQYF. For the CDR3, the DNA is TGTGCCAGCAGCCAAGGTCCGGGGGATATCTACGAGCAGTACTTC.

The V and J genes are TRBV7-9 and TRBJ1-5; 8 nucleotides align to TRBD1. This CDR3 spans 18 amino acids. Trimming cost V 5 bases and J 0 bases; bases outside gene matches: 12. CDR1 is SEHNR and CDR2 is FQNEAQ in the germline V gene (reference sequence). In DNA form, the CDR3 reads TGTGCCAGCAGCACTGGGGGACAGGCTTCCTTTAGCAATCAGCCCCAGCATTTT. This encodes CASSTGGQASFSNQPQHF.

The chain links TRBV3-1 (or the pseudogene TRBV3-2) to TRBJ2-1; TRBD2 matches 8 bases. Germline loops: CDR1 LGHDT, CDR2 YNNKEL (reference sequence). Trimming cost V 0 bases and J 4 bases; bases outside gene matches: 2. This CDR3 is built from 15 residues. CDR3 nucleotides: TGTGCCAGCAGCCAAGAAGCGGGAGCGTACAATGAGCAGTTCTTC. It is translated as CASSQEAGAYNEQFF.

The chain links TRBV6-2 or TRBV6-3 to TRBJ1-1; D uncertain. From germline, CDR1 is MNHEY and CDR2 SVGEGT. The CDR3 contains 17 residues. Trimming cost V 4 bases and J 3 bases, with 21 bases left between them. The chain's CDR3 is CASSLVAFFVMDTEAFF. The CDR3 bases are TGTGCCAGCAGTTTAGTAGCCTTTTTCGTGATGGACACTGAAGCTTTCTTT.

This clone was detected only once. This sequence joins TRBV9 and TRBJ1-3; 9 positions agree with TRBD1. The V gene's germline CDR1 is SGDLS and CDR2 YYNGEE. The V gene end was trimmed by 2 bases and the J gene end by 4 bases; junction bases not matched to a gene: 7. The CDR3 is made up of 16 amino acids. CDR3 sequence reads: CASSVGTGLTGNTIYF. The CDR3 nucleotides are TGTGCCAGCAGCGTCGGGACAGGGCTAACCGGAAACACCATATATTTT.

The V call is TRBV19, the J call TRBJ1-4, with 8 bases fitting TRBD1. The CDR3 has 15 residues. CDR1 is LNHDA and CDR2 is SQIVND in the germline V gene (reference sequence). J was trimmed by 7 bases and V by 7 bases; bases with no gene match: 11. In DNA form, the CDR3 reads TGTGCCAGTACCACGACAGGGGTGGCGATTGAAAAACTGTTTTTT. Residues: CASTTTGVAIEKLFF.

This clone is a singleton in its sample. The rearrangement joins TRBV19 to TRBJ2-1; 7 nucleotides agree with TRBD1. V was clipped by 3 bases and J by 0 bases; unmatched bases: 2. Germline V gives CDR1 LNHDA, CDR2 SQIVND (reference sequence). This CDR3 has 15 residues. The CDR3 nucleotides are TGTGCCAGTAGTATGACAGGGAGCTCCTACAATGAGCAGTTCTTC. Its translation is CASSMTGSSYNEQFF.

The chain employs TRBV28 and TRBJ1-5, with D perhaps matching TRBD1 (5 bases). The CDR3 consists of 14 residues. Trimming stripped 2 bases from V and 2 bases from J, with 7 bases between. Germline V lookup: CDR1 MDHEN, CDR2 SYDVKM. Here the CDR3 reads CASSLGAGNQPQHF. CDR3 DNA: TGTGCCAGCAGTTTAGGGGCAGGCAATCAGCCCCAGCATTTT.

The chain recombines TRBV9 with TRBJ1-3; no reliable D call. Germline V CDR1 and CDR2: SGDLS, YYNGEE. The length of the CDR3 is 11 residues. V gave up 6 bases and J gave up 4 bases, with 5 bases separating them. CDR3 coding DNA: TGTGCCAGCACTAGGGGAAACACCATATATTTT. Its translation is CASTRGNTIYF.

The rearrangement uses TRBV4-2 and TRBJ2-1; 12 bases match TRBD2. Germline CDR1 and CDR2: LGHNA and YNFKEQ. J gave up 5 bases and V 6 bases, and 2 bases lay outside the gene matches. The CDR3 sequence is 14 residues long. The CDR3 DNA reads TGTGCCAGCAGACTAGCGGGGGGAAACAATGAGCAGTTCTTC. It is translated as CASRLAGGNNEQFF.

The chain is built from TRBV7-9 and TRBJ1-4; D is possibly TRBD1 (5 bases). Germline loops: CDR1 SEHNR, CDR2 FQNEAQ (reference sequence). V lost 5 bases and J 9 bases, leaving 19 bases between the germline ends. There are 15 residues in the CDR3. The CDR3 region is CASSPSQGIDKKLFF. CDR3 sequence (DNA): TGTGCCAGCAGCCCCTCGCAGGGAATAGATAAAAAACTGTTTTTT.

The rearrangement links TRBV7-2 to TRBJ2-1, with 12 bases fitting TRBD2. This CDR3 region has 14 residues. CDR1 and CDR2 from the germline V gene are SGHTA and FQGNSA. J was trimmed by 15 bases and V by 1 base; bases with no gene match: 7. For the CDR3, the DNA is TGTGCCAGCAGCTTAGGCCTAGCGGGGGGGCCGGGGTTCTTC. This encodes CASSLGLAGGPGFF.

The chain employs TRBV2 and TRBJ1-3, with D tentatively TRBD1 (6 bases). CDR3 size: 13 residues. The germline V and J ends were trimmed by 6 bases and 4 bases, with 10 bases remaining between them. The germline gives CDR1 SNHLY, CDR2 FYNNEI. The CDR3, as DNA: TGTGCCAGCAGGAGACAGGCCGGAAACACCATATATTTT. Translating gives CASRRQAGNTIYF.

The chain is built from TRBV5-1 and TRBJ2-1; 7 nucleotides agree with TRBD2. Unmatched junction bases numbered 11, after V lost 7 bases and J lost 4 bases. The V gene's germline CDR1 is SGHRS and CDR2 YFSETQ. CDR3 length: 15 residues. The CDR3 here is CASSTGGVSYNEQFF. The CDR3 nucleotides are TGCGCCAGCTCGACTGGGGGGGTCTCGTACAATGAGCAGTTCTTC.

In DNA form, the CDR3 reads TGCAGCGTAGGTCCGGGTGTCGCGAGTGAAAAACTGTTTTTT. As protein: CSVGPGVASEKLFF. This rearrangement joins TRBV29-1 to TRBJ1-4; no definite D call. Germline V CDR1 and CDR2: SQVTM, ANQGSEA. V dropped 6 bases and J dropped 7 bases, with 18 bases sitting between them. The CDR3 is 14 amino acids.

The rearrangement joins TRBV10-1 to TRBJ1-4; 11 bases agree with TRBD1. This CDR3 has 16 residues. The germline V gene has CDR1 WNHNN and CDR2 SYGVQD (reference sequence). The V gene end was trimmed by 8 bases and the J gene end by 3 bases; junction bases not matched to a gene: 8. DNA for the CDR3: TGCGCCAGCCCCCGGGACAGGGGGTGGCCTAATGAAAAACTGTTTTTT. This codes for CASPRDRGWPNEKLFF.